The source of this T cell receptor beta chain is a study of CD8 T cells in ankylosing spondylitis. This clonotype came up a few times. CDR3 length equals 17 residues. Germline V gene data show CDR1 as SGHVS and CDR2 as FNYEAQ. The V end lost 5 bases, the J end lost 4 bases, and 21 bases lay between the germline ends. TCRdb reanalysed the 5' RACE reads using MiXCR and keeps one entry per CDR3 protein. The sample lists around 340,000 distinct CDR3 sequences; approximately 22% were seen once. The receptor was derived from a male donor with ankylosing spondylitis or in good health (not recorded which). Sequenced sample: blood, either unsorted or a sorted T cell fraction (not recorded which). The rearrangement joins TRBV7-6 to TRBJ2-1; tentative D call: TRBD2 (6 bases). The CDR3 bases are TGTGCCAGCAGCGGTCGACAGCTCCCCGGGAGATACAATGAGCAGTTCTTC. It yields the protein CASSGRQLPGRYNEQFF.